This T cell receptor beta chain came from a study of response to subunit inactivated influenza vaccine. A single record per CDR3 protein comes from TCRdb applying MiXCR to the RT-PCR reads. The sample holds some 550,000 distinct CDR3 sequences, approximately 22% seen once. This same sample was also part of a study on T cells expressing NK-cell markers. That work contributes: 5'RACE template switching built TCR beta cDNA with unique molecular identifiers.

The material sequenced was CD4+ T cells sorted from PBMCs, taken about 11 days after vaccination. This clonotype was obtained from a man aged 45-60 years who received an inactivated influenza vaccine.

The chain's CDR3 is CASSLSGAVGEQFF. The DNA for the CDR3 is TGTGCCAGCAGTTTATCAGGGGCTGTGGGTGAGCAGTTCTTC. The V call is TRBV27, the J call TRBJ2-1, with a weak D call TRBD1 (5 bases). Trimming took 0 bases from V and 9 from J, leaving 12 bases between them. Germline CDR1 reads MNHEY; CDR2 reads SMNVEV (reference sequence). The CDR3 totals 14 residues.